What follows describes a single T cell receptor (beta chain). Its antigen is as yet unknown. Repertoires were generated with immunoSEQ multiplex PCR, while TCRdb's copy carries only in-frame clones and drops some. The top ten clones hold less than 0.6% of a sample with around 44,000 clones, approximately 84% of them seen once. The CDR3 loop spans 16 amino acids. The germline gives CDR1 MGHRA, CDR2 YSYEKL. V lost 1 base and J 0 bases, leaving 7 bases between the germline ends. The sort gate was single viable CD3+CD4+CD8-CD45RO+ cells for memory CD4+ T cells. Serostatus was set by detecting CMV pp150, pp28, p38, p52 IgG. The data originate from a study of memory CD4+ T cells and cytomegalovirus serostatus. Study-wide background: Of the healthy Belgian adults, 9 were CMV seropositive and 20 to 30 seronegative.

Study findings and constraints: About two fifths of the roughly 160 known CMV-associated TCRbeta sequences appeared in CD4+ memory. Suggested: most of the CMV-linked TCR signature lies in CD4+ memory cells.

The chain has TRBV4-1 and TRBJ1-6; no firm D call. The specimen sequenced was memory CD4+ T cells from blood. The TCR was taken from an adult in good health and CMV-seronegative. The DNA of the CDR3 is TGCGCCAGCAGCCAAGGAAGGAGCTCCTATAATTCACCCCTCCACTTT. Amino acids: CASSQGRSSYNSPLHF.